These 19 T cell receptor beta chains share one sample of origin, sequenced in a study of T cell clonotyping in hematopoietic cell transplantation (dated by TCRdb to the early 2020s). The time point label here, explained by the study, means: 30 days after allo-HCT. Library creation used the immunoSEQ multiplex PCR assay. The clones in this table, taken by TCRdb from immuneACCESS, are in-frame only. Not every clone is retained; where verified, under half of the shortfall comes from an unresolved V gene, and the cause of the rest is unknown. Across this sample there are about 3,500 clones, with around 70% seen only once. The ten largest clonotypes hold around 5% of the sample. Sequencing used peripheral blood mononuclear cells, obtained 30 days after allogeneic stem cell transplant. Every receptor here comes from a male patient aged 40-50 years who had an allogeneic stem cell transplant from an unrelated donor, so the T cells may come from the graft donor. Some clones in this sample may be carry-over from other donors' samples.

This clone was seen a handful of times. In DNA form, the CDR3 reads TGTGCCAGCAGCCTTGAGGCGGGCAATCAGCCCCAGCATTTT. Residues: CASSLEAGNQPQHF. The chain employs TRBV7-9 and TRBJ1-5; D remains ambiguous. V was pared by 5 bases and J by 2 bases, with 10 bases between. The V gene's germline CDR1 is SEHNR and CDR2 FQNEAQ (reference sequence). This CDR3 contains 14 residues.

The chain uses TRBV4-3 and TRBJ2-6; weak D call: TRBD1 (7 bases). V lost 0 bases, J lost 1 base, and 16 bases lay in between. CDR3 size: 19 residues. Germline V gives CDR1 LGHNA, CDR2 YSLEER. CDR3 region: CASSQDLVRGASGANVLTF. For the CDR3, the DNA is TGCGCCAGCAGCCAAGATTTGGTCAGGGGGGCGTCTGGGGCCAACGTCCTGACTTTC.

The chain uses TRBV28 and TRBJ1-5; D gene ambiguous. The CDR3 length is 16 residues. Trimming stripped 7 bases from V and 4 bases from J, with 20 bases between. Per germline, CDR1 MDHEN and CDR2 SYDVKM. The CDR3 spells CASILGIKGGNQPQHF. CDR3 nucleotide sequence: TGTGCCAGCATCCTAGGAATTAAGGGCGGGAATCAGCCCCAGCATTTT.

The chain carries TRBV11-2 and TRBJ2-6; D is undetermined. CDR1 is SGHAT, CDR2 FQNNGV, per germline. The CDR3 is 15 residues long. V dropped 1 base and J dropped 1 base, with 5 bases sitting between them. CDR3 nucleotides: TGTGCCAGCAGCTTAGGCAGGTCTGGGGCCAACGTCCTGACTTTC. Amino acid sequence: CASSLGRSGANVLTF.

V gene TRBV29-1 combines with J gene TRBJ1-1, with TRBD1 identical over 7 bases. Unmatched junction bases numbered 12, after V lost 7 bases and J lost 4 bases. Germline CDR1 is SQVTM and CDR2 is ANQGSEA. The CDR3 totals 14 residues. In nucleotides, the CDR3 is TGCAGCGCATCGGGACAGTACAGTACCACTGAAGCTTTCTTT. It is translated as CSASGQYSTTEAFF.

Only a few counts were recorded for this clone. This chain links TRBV9 with TRBJ2-1; 7 nucleotides line up with TRBD1. With 2 bases clipped from V and 0 bases from J, the junction kept 5 bases outside the gene matches. Germline V gives CDR1 SGDLS, CDR2 YYNGEE. There are 16 residues in the CDR3. CDR3 DNA sequence: TGTGCCAGCAGCGTGGACAGGAGAAGCTCCTACAATGAGCAGTTCTTC. Protein product: CASSVDRRSSYNEQFF.

This chain uses TRBV28 with TRBJ2-3, with 9 bases identical to TRBD1. The CDR3 has 16 amino acids. Looked up from germline, CDR1 is MDHEN and CDR2 is SYDVKM. Trimming at V came to 4 bases and at J to 1 base, leaving 6 bases not matched to a gene. The CDR3 DNA reads as TGTGCCAGCAGTTCCCCGGGACAGGGTCGCACAGATACGCAGTATTTT. Residues: CASSSPGQGRTDTQYF.

This chain joins TRBV25-1 and TRBJ2-2; 7 bases map to TRBD2. CDR1 and CDR2 from the germline V gene are MGHDK and SYGVNS. The CDR3 runs 16 residues. The V gene end was trimmed by 2 bases and the J gene end by 1 base; junction bases not matched to a gene: 4. CDR3 region: CASSEEGGGNTGELFF. In DNA form, the CDR3 reads TGTGCCAGCAGTGAAGAGGGCGGGGGGAACACCGGGGAGCTGTTTTTT. Full variable domain (missing parts from reference TRBV25-1 and TRBJ2-2): EADIYQTPRYLVIGTGKKITLECSQTMGHDKMYWYQQDPGMELHLIHYSYGVNSTEKGDLSSESTVSRIRTEHFPLTLESARPSHTSQYLCASSEEGGGNTGELFFGEGSRLTVL.

This chain uses TRBV27 with TRBJ1-2, with unresolved D. The V end lost 3 bases, the J end lost 7 bases, and 12 bases lay between the germline ends. This CDR3 contains 13 residues. Germline loops: CDR1 MNHEY, CDR2 SMNVEV (reference sequence). The CDR3 spells CASSFWEGRGYTF. The CDR3 DNA sequence: TGTGCCAGCAGTTTCTGGGAAGGACGTGGCTACACCTTC.

The rearrangement joins TRBV4-3 to TRBJ1-1; 8 nucleotides agree with TRBD1. Unmatched junction bases numbered 15, after V lost 6 bases and J lost 3 bases. The CDR3 is 17 residues long. Germline V lookup: CDR1 LGHNA, CDR2 YSLEER. CDR3 sequence: CASSSTATGADDTEAFF. CDR3 DNA sequence: TGCGCCAGCAGTTCAACCGCGACAGGGGCTGATGACACTGAAGCTTTCTTT.

This chain uses TRBV20-1 with TRBJ1-2; D is uncertain. The V end was cut by 6 bases, the J end by 8 bases, with 7 bases between. CDR1 is DFQATT, CDR2 SNEGSKA, per germline (reference sequence). The CDR3 runs 9 residues. CDR3 in DNA: TGCAGTGCCTACCCGGGCTACACCTTC. This encodes CSAYPGYTF.

The chain uses TRBV14 and TRBJ1-3, with D possibly TRBD1 on 5 matching bases. Trimming removed 5 bases at V and 4 bases at J, with 18 bases between. This CDR3 region has 16 residues. Germline V CDR1 and CDR2: SGHDN, FVKESK. In nucleotides, the CDR3 is TGTGCCAGCAGCGGTCTGAGGACATCAATCGGAAACACCATATATTTT. As protein: CASSGLRTSIGNTIYF. Supplemented by reference TRBV14 and TRBJ1-3, the full variable domain reads EAGVTQFPSHSVIEKGQTVTLRCDPISGHDNLYWYRRVMGKEIKFLLHFVKESKQDESGMPNNRFLAERTGGTYSTLKVQPAELEDSGVYFCASSGLRTSIGNTIYFGEGSWLTVV.

This clone was observed a few times. The V and J genes are TRBV6-6 and TRBJ2-1; D perhaps matches TRBD2 (7 bases). Trimming stripped 0 bases from V and 6 bases from J, with 12 bases between. Germline lookup yields CDR1 MNHNY and CDR2 SVGAGI (reference sequence). This CDR3 spans 15 amino acids. CDR3 in DNA: TGTGCCAGCAGTTACTCGGTGGGGGGGCGCAATGAGCAGTTCTTC. Protein product: CASSYSVGGRNEQFF.

The V gene is TRBV28, the J gene TRBJ1-2, with D possibly matching TRBD1 (5 bases). This CDR3 has 14 amino acids. V gave up 3 bases and J gave up 4 bases, with 12 bases separating them. Germline values: CDR1 MDHEN, CDR2 SYDVKM. CDR3 DNA sequence: TGTGCCAGCAGTTTGGCAGGGAATAGCTATGGCTACACCTTC. Translating it yields CASSLAGNSYGYTF.

The V and J genes are TRBV25-1 and TRBJ1-1; D is undetermined. Trimming left V 6 bases short and J 11 bases short, with 10 bases between. CDR1 and CDR2 from the germline V gene are MGHDK and SYGVNS. The CDR3 runs 10 residues. CDR3 in amino acids: CASSEREAFF. CDR3 nucleotide sequence: TGTGCCAGCAGCGAGAGGGAGGCTTTCTTT.

The V and J genes are TRBV5-4 and TRBJ1-2; 9 positions match TRBD1. The CDR3 is 16 residues long. In germline, CDR1 is SGHNT, CDR2 YYREEE (reference sequence). The junction had 14 bases not matched to a gene; V was cut back by 3 bases and J by 8 bases. The CDR3 bases are TGTGCCAGCAGCTCCGGACAGGGGTTAAGTTTGTGGGGCTACACCTTC. It translates to CASSSGQGLSLWGYTF.

The chain carries TRBV18 and TRBJ2-7; maybe TRBD1 (5 bases). CDR1 and CDR2 (germline): KGHSH, LQKENI. This CDR3 has 13 amino acids. With 3 bases removed from V and 5 bases from J, the gap between germline ends came to 11 bases. The DNA of the CDR3 is TGTGCCAGCTCACCGGAGTCGACAGACGAGCAGTACTTC. Amino acid sequence: CASSPESTDEQYF.

J is TRBJ1-6 and V is TRBV13; TRBD1 aligns across 7 bases. The CDR3 sequence is 17 residues long. V dropped 2 bases and J dropped 1; count of bases not matched to a gene: 5. Germline values: CDR1 PRHDT, CDR2 FYEKMQ (reference sequence). CDR3 DNA sequence: TGTGCCAGCAGCTTACGGGCAGGGGGGTCCTATAATTCACCCCTCCACTTT. The encoded protein is CASSLRAGGSYNSPLHF.

The rearrangement uses TRBV4-1 and TRBJ2-5, with D unresolved. The V end lost 1 base, the J end lost 5 bases, and 11 bases lay between the germline ends. Germline CDR1 MGHRA, CDR2 YSYEKL. CDR3 length equals 14 residues. The chain's CDR3 is CASSQVLAPETQYF. In DNA, the CDR3 is TGCGCCAGCAGCCAAGTATTGGCCCCGGAGACCCAGTACTTC.